The 28 T cell receptor beta chains given below trace back to one sample, sequenced in a study of a mutant IDH1 vaccine in newly diagnosed glioma. Regarding time point: week 35, safety follow-up. It was 300 ug of mutant IDH1 20-mer peptide that made up each vaccine dose, given with topical imiquimod. No antigen is known for these receptors. Produced via immunoSEQ multiplex PCR; TCRdb's table is partial and in-frame only. The table lists 35,000 to 50,000 clones, around 83% of them singletons. The sample in question was PBMCs, obtained from a glioma patient whose treatment included an IDH1 peptide vaccine. These receptors all stem from a woman in her forties or fifties with glioma.

The rearrangement joins TRBV18 to TRBJ1-5; TRBD1 is a possible D gene (5 bases). V lost 6 bases and J lost 5, with 14 bases in between. There are 14 residues in the CDR3. CDR1 is KGHSH and CDR2 is LQKENI in the germline V gene. The DNA of the CDR3 is TGTGCCAGCTCGGACCTTGGAGGGGATCAGCCCCAGCATTTT. It specifies CASSDLGGDQPQHF. The whole variable domain, filled in from reference TRBV18 and TRBJ1-5, reads NAGVMQNPRHLVRRRGQEARLRCSPMKGHSHVYWYRQLPEEGLKFMVYLQKENIIDESGMPKERFSAEFPKEGPSILRIQQVVRGDSAAYFCASSDLGGDQPQHFGDGTRLSIL.

V is TRBV10-1 and J is TRBJ1-1, with 7 bases lining up with TRBD1. This CDR3 has 17 amino acids. Germline V gene data show CDR1 as WNHNN and CDR2 as SYGVQD (reference sequence). J gave up 5 bases and V 0 bases, and 12 bases lay outside the gene matches. CDR3 sequence: CASSESRRGRSRTEAFF. The CDR3 region has the DNA TGCGCCAGCAGTGAGTCTAGGAGGGGGCGAAGTCGAACTGAAGCTTTCTTT.

This chain links TRBV6-5 with TRBJ2-5; a possible D gene is TRBD1 (6 bases). Germline lookup yields CDR1 MNHEY and CDR2 SVGAGI. The CDR3 totals 14 residues. The ends were cut back, 11 bases at V and 1 base at J, with 17 bases in the middle. The CDR3 is CAVSWTASQETQYF. The CDR3 DNA reads as TGTGCCGTCTCATGGACAGCATCCCAAGAGACCCAGTACTTC.

The chain has TRBV11-3 and TRBJ2-3; TRBD1 matches 8 bases. The CDR3 has 15 residues. The junction had 1 base not matched to a gene; V was cut back by 1 base and J by 1 base. Germline assignment: CDR1 SGHNT and CDR2 YENEEA. CDR3 region: CASSLGGQGTDTQYF. For the CDR3, the DNA is TGTGCCAGCAGCTTAGGGGGACAGGGCACAGATACGCAGTATTTT.

CDR3 amino acids: CASSVSDRPNSPLHF. DNA of the CDR3: TGTGCCAGCAGTGTTAGCGACAGGCCGAATTCACCCCTCCACTTT. The rearrangement joins TRBV2 to TRBJ1-6; a weak D match, TRBD1 (6 bases). The CDR3 sequence is 15 residues long. Trimming removed 4 bases from V and 7 bases from J, with 14 bases in between. Germline assignment: CDR1 SNHLY and CDR2 FYNNEI.

The V and J genes are TRBV19 and TRBJ1-5; 10 bases are a match to TRBD1. The junction had 5 bases not matched to a gene; V was cut back by 3 bases and J by 9 bases. This CDR3 has 14 residues. Germline V gene data show CDR1 as LNHDA and CDR2 as SQIVND (reference sequence). The CDR3 bases are TGTGCCAGTAGTATGGGACAGGGGTTGGGGCCCCAGCATTTT. It codes for CASSMGQGLGPQHF. The full variable domain, in which reference TRBV19 and TRBJ1-5 provide the parts outside the CDR3, is DGGITQSPKYLFRKEGQNVTLSCEQNLNHDAMYWYRQDPGQGLRLIYYSQIVNDFQKGDIAEGYSVSREKKESFPLTVTSAQKNPTAFYLCASSMGQGLGPQHFGDGTRLSIL.

The chain employs TRBV7-9 and TRBJ1-1; D might be TRBD1 (5 bases). Germline V gene sequence: CDR1 SEHNR, CDR2 FQNEAQ (reference sequence). Between the trimmed V and J ends, which lost 7 bases and 5 bases, there was a span of 14 bases. The CDR3 extends over 13 amino acids. DNA for the CDR3: TGTGCCAGCAAACGAGGGGTGCGGACTGAAGCTTTCTTT. Its protein is CASKRGVRTEAFF.

The rearrangement uses TRBV29-1 and TRBJ1-2; the D gene is possibly TRBD1 (5 bases). The CDR3 is 12 amino acids. Trimming removed 5 bases at V and 2 bases at J, with 9 bases between. Germline lookup yields CDR1 SQVTM and CDR2 ANQGSEA. CDR3 loop: CSVSDINYGYTF. As DNA, the CDR3 is TGCAGCGTTTCGGACATCAACTATGGCTACACCTTC. Complete variable domain (other parts from reference TRBV29-1 and TRBJ1-2): SAVISQKPSRDICQRGTSLTIQCQVDSQVTMMFWYRQQPGQSLTLIATANQGSEATYESGFVIDKFPISRPNLTFSTLTVSNMSPEDSSIYLCSVSDINYGYTFGSGTRLTVV.

The gene calls are TRBV4-1 and TRBJ1-2; 10 nucleotides agree with TRBD1. This CDR3 is built from 15 residues. The germline V gene encodes CDR1 MGHRA and CDR2 YSYEKL. Unmatched junction bases numbered 6, after V lost 5 bases and J lost 3 bases. The CDR3 DNA sequence: TGCGCCAGCAGCTCCCGACAGGGGGCCGACTATGGCTACACCTTC. Amino acid sequence: CASSSRQGADYGYTF.

This chain uses TRBV9 with TRBJ1-6, with TRBD1 matching over 9 bases. The CDR3 is made up of 14 amino acids. The germline CDR1 and CDR2 sequences are SGDLS and YYNGEE. With 5 bases clipped from V and 4 bases from J, the junction kept 1 base outside the gene matches. The CDR3 spells CASSGTGYNSPLHF. CDR3 in DNA: TGTGCCAGCAGTGGGACAGGGTATAATTCACCCCTCCACTTT.

This chain links TRBV7-2 with TRBJ2-7; D unclear. V lost 2 bases and J 4 bases, leaving 3 bases between the germline ends. This CDR3 region has 11 residues. The germline V gene has CDR1 SGHTA and CDR2 FQGNSA. The CDR3: CASSLSYEQYF. CDR3 coding DNA: TGTGCCAGCAGCTTAAGTTACGAGCAGTACTTC. The full variable domain, rest sourced from reference TRBV7-2 and TRBJ2-7, is GAGVSQSPSNKVTEKGKDVELRCDPISGHTALYWYRQSLGQGLEFLIYFQGNSAPDKSGLPSDRFSAERTGGSVSTLTIQRTQQEDSAVYLCASSLSYEQYFGPGTRLTVT.

The genes are TRBV29-1 and TRBJ1-2; possible D gene TRBD1, 6 bases. Germline values: CDR1 SQVTM, CDR2 ANQGSEA. The CDR3 runs 12 residues. V shed 6 bases and J shed 6 bases, with 14 bases lying between them. CDR3 region: CSVLRGKNGYTF. For the CDR3, the DNA is TGCAGCGTCCTCAGGGGAAAGAATGGCTACACCTTC.

The genes are TRBV5-6 and TRBJ2-7, with D uncertain. V lost 4 bases and J 2 bases, leaving 13 bases between the germline ends. The CDR3 contains 14 residues. Looked up from germline, CDR1 is SGHDT and CDR2 is YYEEEE. The CDR3 nucleotides are TGTGCCAGCAGCCCTACCTATGTTCCCTACGAGCAGTACTTC. Translating gives CASSPTYVPYEQYF.

The rearrangement joins TRBV6-1 to TRBJ2-3; 7 nucleotides line up with TRBD2. CDR3 length equals 15 residues. The J segment lost 4 bases and the V segment lost 7 bases, leaving 11 bases of the junction unmatched. CDR1 MNHNS and CDR2 SASEGT come from the germline V gene. The CDR3 is CASNPSGGGPDTQYF. The DNA for the CDR3 is TGTGCCAGCAACCCCTCGGGAGGCGGGCCAGATACGCAGTATTTT.

The chain joins TRBV11-2 to TRBJ1-2; D is possibly TRBD1 (6 bases). The CDR3 totals 14 residues. Germline V lookup: CDR1 SGHAT, CDR2 FQNNGV. Trimming cost V 3 bases and J 2 bases, with 10 bases left between them. The CDR3 coding sequence is TGTGCCAGCAGCTTTGGGGACAACAACTATGGCTACACCTTC. Amino acid sequence: CASSFGDNNYGYTF.

This rearrangement joins TRBV5-6 to TRBJ1-1; no definite D call. Germline V gene data show CDR1 as SGHDT and CDR2 as YYEEEE. With 0 bases removed from V and 3 bases from J, the gap between germline ends came to 6 bases. The CDR3 runs to 13 residues. The CDR3: CASSLAQDTEAFF. CDR3 coding DNA: TGTGCCAGCAGCTTGGCCCAGGACACTGAAGCTTTCTTT. Complete variable domain (other parts from reference TRBV5-6 and TRBJ1-1): DAGVTQSPTHLIKTRGQQVTLRCSPKSGHDTVSWYQQALGQGPQFIFQYYEEEERQRGNFPDRFSGHQFPNYSSELNVNALLLGDSALYLCASSLAQDTEAFFGQGTRLTVV.

The V and J genes are TRBV19 and TRBJ1-1; a weak D match, TRBD1 (5 bases). Germline loops: CDR1 LNHDA, CDR2 SQIVND (reference sequence). The CDR3 sequence is 14 residues long. The V and J ends lost 7 bases and 0 bases respectively, with 12 bases between them. The CDR3 nucleotides are TGTGCCAGTACTGGGGGGGTGCTGAACACTGAAGCTTTCTTT. The encoded protein is CASTGGVLNTEAFF.

The chain links TRBV6-5 to TRBJ2-7, with D perhaps TRBD1 or TRBD2 (5 bases each). With 8 bases removed from V and 3 bases from J, the gap between germline ends came to 14 bases. Germline V gives CDR1 MNHEY, CDR2 SVGAGI. The CDR3 runs 13 residues. The CDR3 nucleotides are TGTGCCAGCGGCCGGGGCATAGGCTACGAGCAGTACTTC. Translating it yields CASGRGIGYEQYF.

This clone was counted a few times. This chain connects TRBV28 to TRBJ1-2; 7 bases match TRBD1. Germline-derived CDR1 and CDR2 are MDHEN and SYDVKM. The CDR3 spans 13 residues. The J segment lost 0 bases and the V segment lost 8 bases, leaving 3 bases of the junction unmatched. The chain's CDR3 is CASQDRSNYGYTF. CDR3 nucleotides: TGTGCCAGCCAGGACAGGTCTAACTATGGCTACACCTTC.

About this clone itself: The junction does not match germline at one end; this may be a read error. The rearrangement uses TRBV7-9 and TRBJ1-1; TRBD1 matches 9 bases. The germline V gene encodes CDR1 SEHNR and CDR2 FQNEAQ (reference sequence). The CDR3 is 14 residues long. The CDR3 spells CASSLGQGETEAFF. In DNA, the CDR3 is TGTGCCAGTAGCTTGGGACAGGGAGAGACTGAAGCTTTCTTT.

The chain carries TRBV19 and TRBJ1-4; the match to TRBD1 covers 7 bases. The CDR3 sequence is 14 residues long. The trim removed 4 bases at V and 6 bases at J, leaving 5 bases unmatched. Germline values: CDR1 LNHDA, CDR2 SQIVND (reference sequence). The CDR3 reads CASSTPGGYEKLFF. In DNA form, the CDR3 reads TGTGCCAGTAGTACCCCAGGGGGTTATGAAAAACTGTTTTTT.

The V and J genes are TRBV19 and TRBJ1-5, with a possible D match to TRBD1 (6 bases). The CDR3 covers 15 residues. V lost 3 bases and J 1 base, leaving 10 bases between the germline ends. Per germline, CDR1 LNHDA and CDR2 SQIVND (reference sequence). DNA for the CDR3: TGTGCCAGTAGTATGGGGGCAGGGAGCAATCAGCCCCAGCATTTT. It is translated as CASSMGAGSNQPQHF.

The chain employs TRBV27 and TRBJ2-7; 7 bases line up with TRBD1. J gave up 0 bases and V 6 bases, and 2 bases lay outside the gene matches. Germline CDR1 is MNHEY and CDR2 is SMNVEV (reference sequence). This CDR3 has 13 amino acids. CDR3 region: CASRGTASYEQYF. The CDR3 DNA reads as TGTGCCAGCAGGGGGACAGCCTCCTACGAGCAGTACTTC.

This clone occurred a few times. This sequence joins TRBV6-4 and TRBJ1-5; D is unresolved. The CDR3 spans 12 residues. Per germline, CDR1 MRHNA and CDR2 SNTAGT. V lost 9 bases to trimming and J lost 0 bases, with 6 bases between them. CDR3: CARLHSNQPQHF. The CDR3 nucleotides read TGTGCCAGGCTCCATAGCAATCAGCCCCAGCATTTT.

The rearrangement links TRBV19 to TRBJ2-5, with D possibly TRBD2 on 5 matching bases. Trimming cost V 6 bases and J 2 bases, with 13 bases left between them. The CDR3 is 14 amino acids. CDR1 is LNHDA and CDR2 is SQIVND in the germline V gene (reference sequence). The CDR3 region is CASRRAPGQETQYF. The CDR3 DNA reads TGTGCCAGTAGGAGGGCACCTGGACAAGAGACCCAGTACTTC. Supplemented by reference TRBV19 and TRBJ2-5, the full variable domain reads DGGITQSPKYLFRKEGQNVTLSCEQNLNHDAMYWYRQDPGQGLRLIYYSQIVNDFQKGDIAEGYSVSREKKESFPLTVTSAQKNPTAFYLCASRRAPGQETQYFGPGTRLLVL.

A single count supports this clone. The chain is built from TRBV1 and TRBJ1-2; no DNA check was done on the table's D call, TRBD1. TRBV1 is labeled a pseudogene. The CDR3 spans 17 residues. As DNA, the CDR3 is TGCACCAGCAGCCAAGATCAGATCCCACAGGCTATTTGCGACTACACCTTC. Protein product: CTSSQDQIPQAICDYTF.

This sequence joins TRBV4-1 and TRBJ2-7, with 8 nucleotides matching TRBD1. This CDR3 has 15 residues. V lost 4 bases, J lost 4 bases, and 9 bases stayed unmatched. Per germline, CDR1 MGHRA and CDR2 YSYEKL. CDR3 protein: CASSLDRVPGYEQYF. CDR3 in DNA: TGCGCCAGCAGCCTGGACAGGGTCCCTGGGTACGAGCAGTACTTC.

Here the CDR3 DNA reads TGCAGCGTTGGAACAGGGGGCAGCTATGGCTACACCTTC. Encoded protein: CSVGTGGSYGYTF. The V and J genes are TRBV29-1 and TRBJ1-2; 9 bases are shared with TRBD1. This CDR3 has 13 residues. The V segment lost 4 bases and the J segment 4 bases; nucleotides outside the gene matches: 4. Germline V gene data show CDR1 as SQVTM and CDR2 as ANQGSEA.